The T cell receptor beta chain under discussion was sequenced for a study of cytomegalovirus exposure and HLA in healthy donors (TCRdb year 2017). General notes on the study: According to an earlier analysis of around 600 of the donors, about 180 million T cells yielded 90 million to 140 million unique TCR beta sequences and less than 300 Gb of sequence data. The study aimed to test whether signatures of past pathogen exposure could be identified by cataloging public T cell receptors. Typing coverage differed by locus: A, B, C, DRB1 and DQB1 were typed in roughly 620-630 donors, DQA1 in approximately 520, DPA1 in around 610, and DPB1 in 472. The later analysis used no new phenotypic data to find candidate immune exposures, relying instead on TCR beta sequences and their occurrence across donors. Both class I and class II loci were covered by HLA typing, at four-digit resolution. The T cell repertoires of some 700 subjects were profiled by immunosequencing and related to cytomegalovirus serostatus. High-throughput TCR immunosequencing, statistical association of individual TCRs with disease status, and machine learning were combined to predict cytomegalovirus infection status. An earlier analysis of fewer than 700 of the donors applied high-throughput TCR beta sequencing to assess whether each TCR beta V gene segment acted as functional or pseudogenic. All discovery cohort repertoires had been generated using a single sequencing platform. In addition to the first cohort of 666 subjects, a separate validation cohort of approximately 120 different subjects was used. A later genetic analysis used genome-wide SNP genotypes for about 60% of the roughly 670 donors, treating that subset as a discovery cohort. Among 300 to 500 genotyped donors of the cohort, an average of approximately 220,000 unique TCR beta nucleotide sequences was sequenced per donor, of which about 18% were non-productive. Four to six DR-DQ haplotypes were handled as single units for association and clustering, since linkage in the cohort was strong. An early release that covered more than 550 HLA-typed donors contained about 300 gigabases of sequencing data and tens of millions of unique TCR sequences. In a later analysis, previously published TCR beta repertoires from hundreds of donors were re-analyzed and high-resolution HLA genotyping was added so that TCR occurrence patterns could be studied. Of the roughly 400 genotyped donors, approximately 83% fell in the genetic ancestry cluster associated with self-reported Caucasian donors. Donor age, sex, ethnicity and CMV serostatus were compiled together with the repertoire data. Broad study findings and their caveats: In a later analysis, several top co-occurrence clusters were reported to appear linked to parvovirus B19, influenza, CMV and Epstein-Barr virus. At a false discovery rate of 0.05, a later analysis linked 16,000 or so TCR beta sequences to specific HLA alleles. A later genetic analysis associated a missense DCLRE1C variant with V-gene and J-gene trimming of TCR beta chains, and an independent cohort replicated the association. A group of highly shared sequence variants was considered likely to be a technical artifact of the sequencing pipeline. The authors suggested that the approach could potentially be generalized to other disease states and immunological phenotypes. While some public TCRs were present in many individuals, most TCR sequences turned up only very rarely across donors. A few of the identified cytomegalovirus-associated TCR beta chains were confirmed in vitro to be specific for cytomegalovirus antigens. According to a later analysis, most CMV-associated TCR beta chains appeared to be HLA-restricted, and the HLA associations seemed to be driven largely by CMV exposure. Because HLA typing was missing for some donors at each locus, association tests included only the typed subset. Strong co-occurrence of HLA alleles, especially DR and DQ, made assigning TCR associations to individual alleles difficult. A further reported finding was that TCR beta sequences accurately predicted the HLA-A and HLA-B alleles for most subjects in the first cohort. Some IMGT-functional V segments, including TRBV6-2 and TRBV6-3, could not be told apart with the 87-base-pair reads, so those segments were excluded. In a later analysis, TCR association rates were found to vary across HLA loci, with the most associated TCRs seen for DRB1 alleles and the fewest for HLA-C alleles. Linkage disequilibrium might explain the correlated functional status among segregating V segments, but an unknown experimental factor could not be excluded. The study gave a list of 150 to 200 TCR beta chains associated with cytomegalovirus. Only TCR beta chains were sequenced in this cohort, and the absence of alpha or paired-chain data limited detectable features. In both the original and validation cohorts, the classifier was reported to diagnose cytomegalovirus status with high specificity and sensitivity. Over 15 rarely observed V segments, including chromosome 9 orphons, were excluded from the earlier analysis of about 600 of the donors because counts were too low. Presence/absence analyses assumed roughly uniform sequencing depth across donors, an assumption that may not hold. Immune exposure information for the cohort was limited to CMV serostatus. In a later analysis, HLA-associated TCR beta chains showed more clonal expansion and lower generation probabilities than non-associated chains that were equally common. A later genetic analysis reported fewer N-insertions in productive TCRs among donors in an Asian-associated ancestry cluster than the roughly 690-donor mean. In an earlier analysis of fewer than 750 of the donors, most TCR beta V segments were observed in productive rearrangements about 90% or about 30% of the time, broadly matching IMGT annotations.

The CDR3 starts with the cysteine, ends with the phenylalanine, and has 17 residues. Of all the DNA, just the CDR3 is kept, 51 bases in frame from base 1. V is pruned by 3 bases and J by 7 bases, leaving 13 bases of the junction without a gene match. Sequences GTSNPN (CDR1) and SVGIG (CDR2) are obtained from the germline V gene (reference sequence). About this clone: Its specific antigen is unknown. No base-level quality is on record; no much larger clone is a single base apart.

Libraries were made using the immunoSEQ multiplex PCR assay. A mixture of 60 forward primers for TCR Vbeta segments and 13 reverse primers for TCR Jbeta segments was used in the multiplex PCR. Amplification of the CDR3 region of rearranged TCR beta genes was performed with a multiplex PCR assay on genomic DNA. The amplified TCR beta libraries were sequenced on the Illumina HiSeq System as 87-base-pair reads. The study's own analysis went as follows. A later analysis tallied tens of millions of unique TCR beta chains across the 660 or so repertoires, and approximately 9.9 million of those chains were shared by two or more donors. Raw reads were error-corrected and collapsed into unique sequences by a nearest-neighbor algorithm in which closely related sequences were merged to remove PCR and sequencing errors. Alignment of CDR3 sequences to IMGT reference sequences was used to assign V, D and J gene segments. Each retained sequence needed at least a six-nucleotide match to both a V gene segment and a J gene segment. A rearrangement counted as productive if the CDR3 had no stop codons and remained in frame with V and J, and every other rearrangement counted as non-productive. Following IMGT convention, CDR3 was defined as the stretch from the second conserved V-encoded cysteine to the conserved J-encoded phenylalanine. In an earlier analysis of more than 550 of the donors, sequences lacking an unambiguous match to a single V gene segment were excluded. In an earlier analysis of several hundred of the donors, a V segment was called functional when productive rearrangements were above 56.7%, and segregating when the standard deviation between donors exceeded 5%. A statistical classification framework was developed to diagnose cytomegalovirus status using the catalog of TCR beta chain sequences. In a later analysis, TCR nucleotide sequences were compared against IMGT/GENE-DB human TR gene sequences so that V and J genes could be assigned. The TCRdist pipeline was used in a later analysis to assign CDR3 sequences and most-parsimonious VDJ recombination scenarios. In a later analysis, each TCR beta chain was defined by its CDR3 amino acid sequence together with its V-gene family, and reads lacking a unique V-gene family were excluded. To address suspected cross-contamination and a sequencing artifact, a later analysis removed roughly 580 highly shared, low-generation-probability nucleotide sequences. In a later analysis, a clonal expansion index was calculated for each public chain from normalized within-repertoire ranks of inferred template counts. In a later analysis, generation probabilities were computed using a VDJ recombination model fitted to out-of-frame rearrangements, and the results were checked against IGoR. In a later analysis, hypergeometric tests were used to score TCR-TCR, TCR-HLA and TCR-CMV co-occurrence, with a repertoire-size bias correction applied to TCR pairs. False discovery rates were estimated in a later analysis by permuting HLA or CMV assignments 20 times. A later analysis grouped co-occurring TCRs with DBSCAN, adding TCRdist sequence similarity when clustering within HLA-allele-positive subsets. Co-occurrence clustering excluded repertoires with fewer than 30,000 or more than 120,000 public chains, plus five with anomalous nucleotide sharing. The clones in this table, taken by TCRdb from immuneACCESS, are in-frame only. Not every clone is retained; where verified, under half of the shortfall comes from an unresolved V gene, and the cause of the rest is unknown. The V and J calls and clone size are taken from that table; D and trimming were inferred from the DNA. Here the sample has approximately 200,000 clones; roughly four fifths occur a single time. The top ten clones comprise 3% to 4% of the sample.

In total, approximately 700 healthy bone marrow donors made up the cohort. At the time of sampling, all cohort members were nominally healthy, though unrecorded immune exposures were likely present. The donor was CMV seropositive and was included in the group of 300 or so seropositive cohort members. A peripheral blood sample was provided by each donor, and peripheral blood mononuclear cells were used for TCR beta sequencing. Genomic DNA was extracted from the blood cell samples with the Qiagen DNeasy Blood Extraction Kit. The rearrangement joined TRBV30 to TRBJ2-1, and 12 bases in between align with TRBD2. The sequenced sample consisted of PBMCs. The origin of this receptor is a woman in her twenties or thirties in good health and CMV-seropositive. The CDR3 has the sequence CAWSPTLTSGSRNEQFF. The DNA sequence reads TGTGCCTGGAGCCCTACCTTGACTAGCGGGAGTAGGAATGAGCAGTTCTTC.